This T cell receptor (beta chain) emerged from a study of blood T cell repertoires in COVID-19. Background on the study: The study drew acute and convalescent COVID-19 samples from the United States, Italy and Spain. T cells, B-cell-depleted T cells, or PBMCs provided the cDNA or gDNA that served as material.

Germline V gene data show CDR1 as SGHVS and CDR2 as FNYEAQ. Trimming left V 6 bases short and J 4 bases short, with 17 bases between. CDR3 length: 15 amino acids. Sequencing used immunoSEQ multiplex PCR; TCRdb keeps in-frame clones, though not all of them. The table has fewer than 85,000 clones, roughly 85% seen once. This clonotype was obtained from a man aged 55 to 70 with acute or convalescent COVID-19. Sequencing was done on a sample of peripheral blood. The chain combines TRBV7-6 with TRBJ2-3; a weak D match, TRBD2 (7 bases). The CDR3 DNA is TGTGCCAGCAGACTAACCGGGGGGCCTGCAGATACGCAGTATTTT. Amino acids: CASRLTGGPADTQYF.